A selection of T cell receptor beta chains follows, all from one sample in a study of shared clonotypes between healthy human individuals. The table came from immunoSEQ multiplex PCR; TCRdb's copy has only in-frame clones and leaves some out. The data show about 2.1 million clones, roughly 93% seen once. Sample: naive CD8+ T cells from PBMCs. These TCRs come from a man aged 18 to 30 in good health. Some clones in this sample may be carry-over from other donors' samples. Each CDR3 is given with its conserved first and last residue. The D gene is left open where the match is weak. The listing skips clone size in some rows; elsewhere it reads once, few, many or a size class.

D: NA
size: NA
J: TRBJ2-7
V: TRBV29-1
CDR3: CSVLGEWGEQYF
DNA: TGCAGCGTATTGGGGGAGTGGGGCGAGCAGTACTTC

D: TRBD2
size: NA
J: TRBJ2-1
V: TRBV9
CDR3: CASSAGTSGYNEQFF
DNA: TGTGCCAGCAGCGCCGGGACTAGCGGGTACAATGAGCAGTTCTTC

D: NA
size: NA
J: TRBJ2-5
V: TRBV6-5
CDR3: CASSYSRQGFETQYF
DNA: TGTGCCAGCAGTTACTCGCGGCAGGGGTTTGAGACCCAGTACTTC

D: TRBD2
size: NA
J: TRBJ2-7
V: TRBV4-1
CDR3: CASTLGAGTYEQYF
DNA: TGCGCCAGCACTCTTGGAGCGGGAACTTACGAGCAGTACTTC

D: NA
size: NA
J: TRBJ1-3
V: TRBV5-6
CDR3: CASSPTTGNTIYF
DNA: TGTGCCAGCAGCCCCACGACCGGAAACACCATATATTTT

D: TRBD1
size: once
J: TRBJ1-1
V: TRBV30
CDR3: CAWRYGTAGEAFF
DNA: TGTGCCTGGAGATACGGGACAGCAGGTGAAGCTTTCTTT

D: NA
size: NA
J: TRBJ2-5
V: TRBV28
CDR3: CASSQSAGFGGETQYF
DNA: TGTGCCAGCAGCCAAAGCGCAGGGTTTGGGGGAGAGACCCAGTACTTC

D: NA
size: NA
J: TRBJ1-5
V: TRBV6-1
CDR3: CASKLSDLNQPQHF
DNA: TGTGCCAGCAAGTTGTCAGACCTAAATCAGCCCCAGCATTTT

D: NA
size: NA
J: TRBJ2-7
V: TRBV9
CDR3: CASTAQADSYEQYF
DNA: TGTGCCAGCACCGCCCAAGCTGATTCCTACGAGCAGTACTTC

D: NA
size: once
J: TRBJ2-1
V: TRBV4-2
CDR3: CASSQGPGERWNEQFF
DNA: TGTGCCAGCAGCCAAGGCCCGGGAGAGCGATGGAATGAGCAGTTCTTC

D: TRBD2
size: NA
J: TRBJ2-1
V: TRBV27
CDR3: CASSGTSGGNEQFF
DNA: TGTGCCAGCAGCGGTACTAGCGGGGGAAATGAGCAGTTCTTC

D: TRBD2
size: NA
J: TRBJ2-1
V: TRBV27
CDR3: CASIGTSGFDNEQFF
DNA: TGTGCCAGCATTGGAACTAGCGGGTTCGACAATGAGCAGTTCTTC

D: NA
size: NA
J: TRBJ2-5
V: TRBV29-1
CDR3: CSVPYPPRTQYF
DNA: TGCAGCGTCCCTTACCCGCCTAGGACCCAGTACTTC

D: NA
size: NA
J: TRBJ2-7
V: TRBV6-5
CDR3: CASSLREGMREQYF
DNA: TGTGCCAGCAGTCTACGAGAGGGAATGCGCGAGCAGTACTTC

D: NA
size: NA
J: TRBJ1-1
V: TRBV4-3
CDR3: CASSQDAGGTEAFF
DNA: TGCGCCAGCAGCCAAGATGCGGGGGGCACTGAAGCTTTCTTT

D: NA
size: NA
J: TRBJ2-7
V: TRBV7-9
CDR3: CASSSVIYEQYF
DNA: TGTGCCAGCAGCTCAGTAATCTACGAGCAGTACTTC

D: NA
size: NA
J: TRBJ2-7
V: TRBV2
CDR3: CASSEVVSAEGPYEQYF
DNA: TGTGCCAGCAGTGAAGTAGTTAGCGCGGAGGGCCCCTACGAGCAGTACTTC

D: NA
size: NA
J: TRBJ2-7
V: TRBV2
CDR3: CASSDLPYEQYF
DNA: TGTGCCAGCAGTGATCTCCCCTACGAGCAGTACTTC

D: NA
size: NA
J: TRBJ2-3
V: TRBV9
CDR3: CASSVESGRDGDTQYF
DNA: TGTGCCAGCAGCGTAGAGTCCGGGCGGGATGGCGATACGCAGTATTTT

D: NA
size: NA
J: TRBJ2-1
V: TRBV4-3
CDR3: CASSAGRSSYNEQFF
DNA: TGCGCCAGCAGCGCGGGGAGGAGCTCCTACAATGAGCAGTTCTTC

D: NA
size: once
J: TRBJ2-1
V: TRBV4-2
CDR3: CASSEELQTNPKYEQFF
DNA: TGTGCCAGCAGCGAAGAACTTCAGACGAACCCCAAATATGAGCAGTTCTTC

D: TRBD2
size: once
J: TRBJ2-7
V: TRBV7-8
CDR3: CASSLGTNRGEQYF
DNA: TGTGCCAGCAGCCTGGGGACTAATCGGGGCGAGCAGTACTTC

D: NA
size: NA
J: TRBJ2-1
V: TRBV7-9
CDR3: CASRSTTRSTNEQFF
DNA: TGTGCCAGCAGATCGACTACTAGGTCCACCAATGAGCAGTTCTTC

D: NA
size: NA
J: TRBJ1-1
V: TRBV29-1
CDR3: CSVVGSEAFF
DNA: TGCAGCGTTGTTGGGAGTGAAGCTTTCTTT